A selection of T cell receptor beta chains follows, all from one sample in a study of OX40 agonist ivuxolimab in advanced cancers. Some clones are missing from TCRdb's copy, which holds only in-frame ones; the method was immunoSEQ multiplex PCR. The data contain some 70,000 clones, about 80% of them singletons. The input for sequencing was CD4+ or CD8+ T cells sorted from blood, taken in a trial of the OX40 agonist ivuxolimab. These receptors originate from an adult with an advanced solid tumor such as melanoma, head and neck, liver or kidney cancer. Each CDR3 is given without its conserved first and last residue.

J	V	CDR3
TRBJ2-7	TRBV5-5	ASSLAQGSSYEQY
TRBJ2-1	TRBV9	ASSPSGQLLYNEQF
TRBJ1-1	TRBV5-1	ASSVPQGREAF
TRBJ1-6	TRBV7-3	ASSLGQNNSPLH
TRBJ1-1	TRBV19	ASSIVGVNTEAF
TRBJ1-2	TRBV30	AWTPPGNHGYT
TRBJ1-1	TRBV20-1	SARVDTQFL
TRBJ2-5	TRBV30	AWSVPHRQETQY
TRBJ2-7	TRBV7-2	ASSLLSGSSYEQY
TRBJ2-1	TRBV9	ASSAGQYYNEQF
TRBJ1-5	TRBV30	AWSVRAGNQPQH
TRBJ1-2	TRBV7-9	ASSLPIIGYGYT
TRBJ2-7	TRBV18	ASSPDRTGGAYEQY
TRBJ1-5	TRBV15	ATSREDKVGQPQH
TRBJ1-2	TRBV6-6	ASSLDRRYGYT
TRBJ2-3	TRBV29-1	SSRTGGASIRDTQY
TRBJ2-1	TRBV6-5	ASTENLGEQF
TRBJ1-2	TRBV27	ASSFSQGDGYT
TRBJ2-7	TRBV6-5	ASSGWTADEQY
TRBJ1-2	TRBV7-2	ASAGSNYGYT